These 13 T cell receptor beta chains were sequenced from one sample in a study of blood T cells in healthy people across ages. Then a second PCR, running roughly 6 to 11 cycles, was carried out with a sample-barcoded 5' primer and a J-beta primer mix. From the 5' RACE reads, TCRdb called clonotypes with MiXCR, one entry per CDR3 protein. The sample carries roughly 1.7 million distinct CDR3 sequences, almost 35% recorded once. The sequencing input was blood. All receptors come from a woman aged 25 to 45 in good health.

This clonotype was seen only a few times. This chain links TRBV9 with TRBJ2-7, with D perhaps matching TRBD1 (6 bases). The CDR3 length is 16 residues. From germline, CDR1 is SGDLS and CDR2 YYNGEE. V lost 0 bases and J 0 bases, leaving 13 bases between the germline ends. CDR3 protein: CASSVESATGSYEQYF. The CDR3 DNA is TGTGCCAGCAGCGTAGAGTCCGCGACAGGCTCCTACGAGCAGTACTTC.

This clonotype was observed a few times. The rearrangement joins TRBV10-3 to TRBJ2-3; TRBD1 aligns across 9 bases. The CDR3 extends over 16 amino acids. With 3 bases clipped from V and 4 bases from J, the junction kept 8 bases outside the gene matches. CDR1 and CDR2 (germline): ENHRY, SYGVKD. CDR3 nucleotide sequence: TGTGCCATCAGTGATCACAGGGGGCACCCCGCAGATACGCAGTATTTT. Amino acids: CAISDHRGHPADTQYF.

This chain connects TRBV7-2 to TRBJ2-1; 10 bases line up with TRBD1. CDR1 SGHTA and CDR2 FQGNSA come from the germline V gene. The junction had 14 bases not matched to a gene; V was cut back by 5 bases and J by 7 bases. This CDR3 is built from 17 residues. The CDR3 here is CASSPLPGQGLKNEQFF. CDR3 coding DNA: TGTGCCAGCAGCCCCCTGCCGGGACAGGGGCTGAAAAATGAGCAGTTCTTC.

V gene TRBV20-1 combines with J gene TRBJ2-1, with 7 positions matching TRBD2. The CDR3 runs 12 residues. V was pared by 5 bases and J by 8 bases, with 6 bases of the junction left unmatched. The germline CDR1 and CDR2 sequences are DFQATT and SNEGSKA (reference sequence). CDR3 nucleotide sequence: TGCAGTGCTGAGGGACTATACGATGAGCAGTTCTTC. Residues: CSAEGLYDEQFF.

This clonotype was observed a handful of times. The chain couples TRBV6-1 to TRBJ2-7; a possible D gene is TRBD1 (6 bases). The CDR3 has 14 amino acids. The V end was cut by 7 bases, the J end by 3 bases, with 16 bases between. Per germline, CDR1 MNHNS and CDR2 SASEGT. The CDR3 sequence: CASTLGGTDYEQYF. CDR3 bases: TGTGCCAGCACCCTAGGGGGAACAGACTACGAGCAGTACTTC.

This clonotype showed up just a few times. This rearrangement joins TRBV11-2 to TRBJ2-5; 15 nucleotides agree with TRBD2. V gave up 5 bases and J gave up 0 bases; unmatched junction bases: 7. Per the germline V gene, CDR1 is SGHAT and CDR2 is FQNNGV. The CDR3 covers 18 residues. The CDR3 sequence is CASSPGLAGGLYQETQYF. CDR3 coding DNA: TGTGCCAGCAGCCCCGGACTAGCGGGGGGGTTGTACCAAGAGACCCAGTACTTC.

The genes are TRBV15 and TRBJ2-3, with 7 nucleotides matching TRBD2. V trimming: 1 base; J trimming: 3 bases; junction bases outside the gene matches: 4. The CDR3 sequence is 15 residues long. Germline V lookup: CDR1 LNHNV, CDR2 YYDKDF (reference sequence). CDR3 sequence: CATSRAPGGTDTQYF. The CDR3 bases are TGTGCCACCAGCAGAGCGCCCGGGGGGACAGATACGCAGTATTTT.

This clonotype was counted ten times or more. The chain links TRBV4-2 to TRBJ2-7, with D unresolved. Trimming took off 0 bases at V and 6 bases at J, with 9 bases between the two ends. CDR1 and CDR2 from the germline V gene are LGHNA and YNFKEQ. This CDR3 contains 13 residues. CDR3 bases: TGTGCCAGCAGCCAAGAGATGGCCGGCGAGCAGTACTTC. Residues: CASSQEMAGEQYF.

This clonotype turned up a few times. The rearrangement uses TRBV20-1 and TRBJ2-7, with 8 bases lining up with TRBD1. V lost 1 base and J lost 1; bases outside the gene matches: 9. From germline, CDR1 is DFQATT and CDR2 SNEGSKA (reference sequence). The CDR3 covers 16 residues. CDR3 in DNA: TGCAGTGCTAGAGGAATTGGGGACAGGCCATCCTACGAGCAGTACTTC. Amino acids: CSARGIGDRPSYEQYF.

This clonotype was counted a single time. The V call is TRBV28, the J call TRBJ2-5; 7 bases map to TRBD1. V dropped 5 bases and J dropped 5; count of bases not matched to a gene: 17. Looked up from germline, CDR1 is MDHEN and CDR2 is SYDVKM. CDR3 length: 17 residues. The CDR3 DNA reads as TGTGCCAGCAGTCCCCGATTCGGGACAGAGGGTTTGGAGACCCAGTACTTC. This encodes CASSPRFGTEGLETQYF.

V is TRBV5-6 and J is TRBJ1-4, with D possibly being TRBD1 (6 bases). The V gene lost 4 bases and the J gene lost 7 bases, with 14 bases spanning the gap. CDR3 length equals 14 residues. Germline V gene lookup returns CDR1 SGHDT and CDR2 YYEEEE. CDR3 residues: CASSLTGGGEKLFF. The DNA for the CDR3 is TGTGCCAGCAGCCTCACGGGGGGCGGTGAAAAACTGTTTTTT.

As to this clonotype: An end of the junction differs from the germline gene, which may be a read error. The chain combines TRBV6-1 with TRBJ2-4; 7 bases are shared with TRBD1. The last part of the DNA fits TRBJ2-7 better; the J call may be wrong. This CDR3 spans 14 amino acids. CDR1 MNHNS and CDR2 SASEGT come from the germline V gene. The CDR3 DNA reads TGTACCAGCAGTGACAGGGAGATCTTCTACGAGCAGTACTTC. This encodes CTSSDREIFYEQYF.

The chain is built from TRBV3-1 and TRBJ2-5, with 15 nucleotides matching TRBD2. Trimming cost V 0 bases and J 5 bases; bases outside gene matches: 4. The CDR3 loop spans 17 amino acids. The germline V gene has CDR1 LGHDT and CDR2 YNNKEL (reference sequence). DNA of the CDR3: TGTGCCAGCAGCCAAGACGGGACTAGCGGGGGGTTGGAGACCCAGTACTTC. It encodes CASSQDGTSGGLETQYF.